Below are 8 T cell receptor beta chains sequenced from a single sample in a study of PD-L1 blockade in urothelial cancer. Time point defined: peripheral blood 6 weeks after treatment start. The table came from immunoSEQ multiplex PCR; TCRdb's copy has only in-frame clones and leaves some out. The sample shows around 100,000 clones, 85% to 95% of them seen only once. The specimen comprised PBMCs, sampled around atezolizumab (anti-PD-L1) treatment. All receptors come from a man aged 55 to 70 with urothelial cancer.

The CDR3 sequence: CASSLRGGSTDTQYF. DNA of the CDR3: TGTGCCAGCAGCTTGCGGGGGGGGAGCACAGATACGCAGTATTTT. The chain joins TRBV7-3 to TRBJ2-3, with 9 bases aligning to TRBD2. V was pared by 3 bases and J by 0 bases, with 1 base of the junction left unmatched. Per germline, CDR1 SGHTA and CDR2 FQGTGA. The CDR3 runs 15 residues.

This chain links TRBV7-8 with TRBJ1-6, with D possibly matching TRBD1 (5 bases). Deletions cut 0 bases from V and 13 bases from J, with 19 bases between. Germline CDR1 is SGHVS and CDR2 is FQNEAQ. This CDR3 has 16 residues. CDR3 sequence (DNA): TGTGCCAGCAGCTTAGCTCGGGGGGACGGGGGTAGGCCCCTCCACTTT. Protein product: CASSLARGDGGRPLHF.

This clone was counted once. The chain uses TRBV18 and TRBJ2-7; 7 bases align to TRBD1. The CDR3 has 13 residues. Losses at the gene ends were 5 bases for V and 10 bases for J; bases not matched to a gene: 11. Germline values: CDR1 KGHSH, CDR2 LQKENI. The CDR3 loop reads CASSTQGQVVQYF. In DNA form, the CDR3 reads TGTGCCAGCTCAACTCAAGGACAGGTGGTACAGTACTTC.

The V and J genes are TRBV5-8 and TRBJ2-7, with 8 nucleotides matching TRBD2. V shed 4 bases and J 2 bases; nucleotides not matched to a gene: 14. The CDR3 has 17 residues. Germline V gene lookup returns CDR1 SGHTS and CDR2 YDEGEE. The CDR3 DNA follows: TGTGCCAGCAGCCCGGACCCATATGGGCGGGAGGCCTACGAGCAGTACTTC. Translated: CASSPDPYGREAYEQYF.

The rearrangement joins TRBV7-9 to TRBJ2-2; D uncertain. This CDR3 spans 15 amino acids. Per the germline V gene, CDR1 is SEHNR and CDR2 is FQNEAQ (reference sequence). V lost 3 bases and J lost 6, with 14 bases in between. The chain's CDR3 is CASSLASNLAGELFF. For the CDR3, the DNA is TGTGCCAGCAGCTTGGCAAGTAATCTGGCCGGGGAGCTGTTTTTT.

The chain uses TRBV11-3 and TRBJ2-1, with a tentative D call TRBD2 (6 bases). Germline V gives CDR1 SGHNT, CDR2 YENEEA. V lost 5 bases to trimming and J lost 7 bases, with 21 bases between them. The CDR3 consists of 16 residues. DNA of the CDR3: TGTGCCAGCAGCGCACGACGGGAGTCGGGGGAAAATGAGCAGTTCTTC. Its protein is CASSARRESGENEQFF. Together with reference TRBV11-3 and TRBJ2-1, the CDR3 gives the full variable domain: EAGVVQSPRYKIIEKKQPVAFWCNPISGHNTLYWYLQNLGQGPELLIRYENEEAVDDSQLPKDRFSAERLKGVDSTLKIQPAELGDSAVYLCASSARRESGENEQFFGPGTRLTVL.

There are a few counts of this clone. The chain employs TRBV7-2 and TRBJ2-2; TRBD1 matches 9 bases. V shed 3 bases and J 7 bases; nucleotides not matched to a gene: 6. The CDR3 totals 15 residues. Germline V gene data show CDR1 as SGHTA and CDR2 as FQGNSA. The CDR3: CASSFGTGNGGELFF. For the CDR3, the DNA is TGTGCCAGCAGCTTCGGGACAGGGAATGGCGGGGAGCTGTTTTTT.

The chain couples TRBV5-1 to TRBJ2-2; perhaps TRBD2 as D (5 bases). The germline V gene encodes CDR1 SGHRS and CDR2 YFSETQ. The CDR3 runs to 15 residues. V was shortened by 2 bases and J by 4 bases, with 12 bases between the two germline ends. CDR3 loop: CASSLVGSATGELFF. The DNA for the CDR3 is TGCGCCAGCAGCTTAGTTGGGAGTGCCACCGGGGAGCTGTTTTTT.